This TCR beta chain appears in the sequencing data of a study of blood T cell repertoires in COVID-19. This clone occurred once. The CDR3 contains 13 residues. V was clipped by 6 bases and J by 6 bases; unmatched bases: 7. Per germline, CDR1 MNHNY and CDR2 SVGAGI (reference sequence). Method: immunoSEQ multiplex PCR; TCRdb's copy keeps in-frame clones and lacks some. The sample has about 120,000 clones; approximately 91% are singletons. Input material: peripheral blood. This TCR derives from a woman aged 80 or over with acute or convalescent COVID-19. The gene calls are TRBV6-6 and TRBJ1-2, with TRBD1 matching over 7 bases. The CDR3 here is CASSDHRGDGYTF. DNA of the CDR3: TGTGCCAGCAGCGATCACAGGGGCGATGGCTACACCTTC.